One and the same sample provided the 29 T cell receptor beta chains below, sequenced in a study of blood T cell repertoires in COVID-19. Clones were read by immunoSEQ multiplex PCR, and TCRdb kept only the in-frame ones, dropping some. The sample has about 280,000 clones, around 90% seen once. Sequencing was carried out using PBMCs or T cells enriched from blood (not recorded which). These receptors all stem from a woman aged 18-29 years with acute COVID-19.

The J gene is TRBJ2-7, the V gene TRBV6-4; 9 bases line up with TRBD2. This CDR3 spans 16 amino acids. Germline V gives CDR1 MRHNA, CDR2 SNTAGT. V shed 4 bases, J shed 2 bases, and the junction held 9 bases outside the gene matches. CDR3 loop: CASSVRGRAETYEQYF. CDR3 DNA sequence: TGTGCCAGCAGTGTCCGCGGGAGGGCGGAGACCTACGAGCAGTACTTC.

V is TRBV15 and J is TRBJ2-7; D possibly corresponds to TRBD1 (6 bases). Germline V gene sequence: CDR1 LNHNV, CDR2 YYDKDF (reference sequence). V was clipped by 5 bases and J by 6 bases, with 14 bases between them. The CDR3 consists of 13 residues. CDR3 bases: TGTGCCACCAGCGCCCGAACAGGGTCCGAGCAGTACTTC. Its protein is CATSARTGSEQYF.

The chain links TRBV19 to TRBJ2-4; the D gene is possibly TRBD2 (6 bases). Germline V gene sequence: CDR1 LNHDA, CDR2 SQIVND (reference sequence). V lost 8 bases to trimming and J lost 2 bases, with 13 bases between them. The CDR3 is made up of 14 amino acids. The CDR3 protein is CASSRGLSKNIQYF. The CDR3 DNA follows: TGTGCCAGTTCACGGGGGTTGTCCAAAAACATTCAGTACTTC.

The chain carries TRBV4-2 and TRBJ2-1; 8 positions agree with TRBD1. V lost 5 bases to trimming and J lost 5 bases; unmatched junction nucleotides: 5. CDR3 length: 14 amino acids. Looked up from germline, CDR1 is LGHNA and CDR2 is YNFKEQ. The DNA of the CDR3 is TGTGCCAGCAGCACGACGGGACAGGACAATGAGCAGTTCTTC. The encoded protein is CASSTTGQDNEQFF.

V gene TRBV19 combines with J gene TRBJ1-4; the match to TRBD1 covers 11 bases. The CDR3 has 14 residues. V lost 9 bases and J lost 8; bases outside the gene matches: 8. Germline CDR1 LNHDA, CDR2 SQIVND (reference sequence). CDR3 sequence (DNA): TGTGCCAGCCAGGGGACAGGGGGACACGAAAAACTGTTTTTT. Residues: CASQGTGGHEKLFF.

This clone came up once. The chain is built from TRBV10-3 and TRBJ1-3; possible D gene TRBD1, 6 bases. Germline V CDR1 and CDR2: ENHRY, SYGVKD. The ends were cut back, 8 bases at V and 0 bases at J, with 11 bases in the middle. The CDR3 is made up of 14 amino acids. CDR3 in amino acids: CAIGDRLSGNTIYF. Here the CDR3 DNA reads TGTGCCATCGGCGACAGGCTCTCTGGAAACACCATATATTTT.

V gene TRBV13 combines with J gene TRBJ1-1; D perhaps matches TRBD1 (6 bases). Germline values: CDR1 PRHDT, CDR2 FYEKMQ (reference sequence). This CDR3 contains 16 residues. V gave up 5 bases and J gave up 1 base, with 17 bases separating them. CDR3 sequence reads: CASSRQWGHRNTEAFF. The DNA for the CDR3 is TGTGCCAGCAGCCGGCAGTGGGGACACCGGAACACTGAAGCTTTCTTT. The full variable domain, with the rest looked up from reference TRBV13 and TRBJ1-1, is AAGVIQSPRHLIKEKRETATLKCYPIPRHDTVYWYQQGPGQDPQFLISFYEKMQSDKGSIPDRFSAQQFSDYHSELNMSSLELGDSALYFCASSRQWGHRNTEAFFGQGTRLTVV.

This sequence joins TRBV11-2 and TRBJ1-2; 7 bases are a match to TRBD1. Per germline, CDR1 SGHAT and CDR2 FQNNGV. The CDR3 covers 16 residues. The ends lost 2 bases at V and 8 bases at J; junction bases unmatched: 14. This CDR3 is CASSLPTGVPGRGYTF. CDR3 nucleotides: TGTGCCAGCAGCTTACCAACAGGGGTCCCAGGTCGGGGCTACACCTTC.

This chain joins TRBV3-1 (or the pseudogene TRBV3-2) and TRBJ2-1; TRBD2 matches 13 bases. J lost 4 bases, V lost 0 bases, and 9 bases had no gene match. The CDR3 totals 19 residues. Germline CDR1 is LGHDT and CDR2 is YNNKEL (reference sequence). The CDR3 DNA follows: TGTGCCAGCAGCCAAGATTACGGACTAGCGGGAGTAGAATACAATGAGCAGTTCTTC. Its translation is CASSQDYGLAGVEYNEQFF.

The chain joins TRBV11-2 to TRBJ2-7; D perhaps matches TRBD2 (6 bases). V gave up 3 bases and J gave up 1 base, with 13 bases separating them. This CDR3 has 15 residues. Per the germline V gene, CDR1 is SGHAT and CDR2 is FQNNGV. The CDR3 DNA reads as TGTGCCAGCAGCTTCCGGGAGTCGCTTTCCTACGAGCAGTACTTC. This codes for CASSFRESLSYEQYF.

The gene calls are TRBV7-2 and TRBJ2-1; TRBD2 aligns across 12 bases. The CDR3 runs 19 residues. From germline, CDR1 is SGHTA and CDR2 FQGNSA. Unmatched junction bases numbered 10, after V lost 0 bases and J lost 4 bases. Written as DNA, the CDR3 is TGTGCCAGCAGCTTAGCCCGACTAGCGGGAGTGGTTGGGTACAATGAGCAGTTCTTC. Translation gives CASSLARLAGVVGYNEQFF.

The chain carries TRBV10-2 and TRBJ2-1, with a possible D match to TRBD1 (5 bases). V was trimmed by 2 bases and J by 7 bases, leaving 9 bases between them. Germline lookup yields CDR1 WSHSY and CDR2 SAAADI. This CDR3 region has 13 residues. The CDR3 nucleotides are TGCGCCAGCAGTGAGGCAACAGGAAATGAGCAGTTCTTC. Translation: CASSEATGNEQFF.

CDR3 DNA: TGTGCCAGCTCTCCGCAATTCGACAGTACTAATGAAAAACTGTTTTTT. Protein sequence: CASSPQFDSTNEKLFF. This rearrangement joins TRBV18 to TRBJ1-4, with a tentative D call TRBD1 (5 bases). Trimming left V 6 bases short and J 2 bases short, with 16 bases between. The germline V gene encodes CDR1 KGHSH and CDR2 LQKENI. There are 16 residues in the CDR3. The full variable domain, in which reference TRBV18 and TRBJ1-4 provide the parts outside the CDR3, is NAGVMQNPRHLVRRRGQEARLRCSPMKGHSHVYWYRQLPEEGLKFMVYLQKENIIDESGMPKERFSAEFPKEGPSILRIQQVVRGDSAAYFCASSPQFDSTNEKLFFGSGTQLSVL.

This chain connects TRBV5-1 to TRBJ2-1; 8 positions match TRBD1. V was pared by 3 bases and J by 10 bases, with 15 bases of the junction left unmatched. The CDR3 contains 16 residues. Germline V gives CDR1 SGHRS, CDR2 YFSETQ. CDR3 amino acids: CASSSKQGQVGEEQFF. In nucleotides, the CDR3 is TGCGCCAGCAGCTCCAAACAGGGACAGGTCGGGGAAGAGCAGTTCTTC.

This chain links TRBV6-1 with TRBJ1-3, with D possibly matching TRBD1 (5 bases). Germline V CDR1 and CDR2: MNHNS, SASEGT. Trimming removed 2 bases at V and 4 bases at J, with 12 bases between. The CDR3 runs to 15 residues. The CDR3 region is CASSELADTGNTIYF. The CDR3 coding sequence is TGTGCCAGCAGTGAACTGGCGGACACAGGAAACACCATATATTTT.

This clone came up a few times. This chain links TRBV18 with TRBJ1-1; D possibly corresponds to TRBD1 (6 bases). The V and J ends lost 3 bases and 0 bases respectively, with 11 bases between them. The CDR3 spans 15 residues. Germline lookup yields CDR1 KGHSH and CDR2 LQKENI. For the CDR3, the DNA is TGTGCCAGCTCACCGCAGGACAGTATGAACACTGAAGCTTTCTTT. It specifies CASSPQDSMNTEAFF.

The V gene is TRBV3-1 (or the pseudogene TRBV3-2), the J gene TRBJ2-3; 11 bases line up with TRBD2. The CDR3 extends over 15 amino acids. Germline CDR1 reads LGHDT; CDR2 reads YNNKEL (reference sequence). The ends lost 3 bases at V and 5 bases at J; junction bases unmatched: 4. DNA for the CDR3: TGTGCCAGCAGCCAGCAGGGACTAGCGGTAGATACGCAGTATTTT. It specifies CASSQQGLAVDTQYF.

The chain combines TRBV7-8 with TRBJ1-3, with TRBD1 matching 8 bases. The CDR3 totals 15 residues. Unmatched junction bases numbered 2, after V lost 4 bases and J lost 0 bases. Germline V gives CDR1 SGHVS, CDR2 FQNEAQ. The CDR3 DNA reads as TGTGCCAGCAGCTCGGGACAGGTCTCTGGAAACACCATATATTTT. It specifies CASSSGQVSGNTIYF.

CDR3 bases: TGTGCCAGCAGCTTAGTGAGAGGGAGGGCCTACAATGAGCAGTTCTTC. This gives the protein CASSLVRGRAYNEQFF. This chain joins TRBV11-2 and TRBJ2-1; 7 nucleotides line up with TRBD2. Germline CDR1 reads SGHAT; CDR2 reads FQNNGV. Losses at the gene ends were 1 base for V and 2 bases for J; bases not matched to a gene: 5. This CDR3 has 16 residues. The variable domain in full, completed from reference TRBV11-2 and TRBJ2-1, reads EAGVAQSPRYKIIEKRQSVAFWCNPISGHATLYWYQQILGQGPKLLIQFQNNGVVDDSQLPKDRFSAERLKGVDSTLKIQPAKLEDSAVYLCASSLVRGRAYNEQFFGPGTRLTVL.

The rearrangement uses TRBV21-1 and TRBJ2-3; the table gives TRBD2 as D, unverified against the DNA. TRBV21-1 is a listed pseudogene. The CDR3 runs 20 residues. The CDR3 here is CASSKAGASGRLGATDTQYF. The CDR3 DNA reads TGTGCCAGCAGCAAAGCAGGAGCTAGCGGGAGACTTGGGGCCACAGATACGCAGTATTTT.

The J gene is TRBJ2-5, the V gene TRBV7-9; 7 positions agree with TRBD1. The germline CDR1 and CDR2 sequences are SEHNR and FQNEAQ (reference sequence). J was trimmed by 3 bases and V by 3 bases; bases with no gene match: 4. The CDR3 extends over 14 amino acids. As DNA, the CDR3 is TGTGCCAGCAGCTTGGGGACAGCCGAAGAGACCCAGTACTTC. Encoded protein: CASSLGTAEETQYF.

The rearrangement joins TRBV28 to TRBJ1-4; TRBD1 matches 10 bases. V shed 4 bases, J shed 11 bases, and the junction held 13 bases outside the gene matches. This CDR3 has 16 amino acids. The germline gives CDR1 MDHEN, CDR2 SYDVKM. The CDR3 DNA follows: TGTGCCAGCAGTTCCCGACTGACAGGGGGCTTAGGGAAACTGTTTTTT. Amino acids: CASSSRLTGGLGKLFF.

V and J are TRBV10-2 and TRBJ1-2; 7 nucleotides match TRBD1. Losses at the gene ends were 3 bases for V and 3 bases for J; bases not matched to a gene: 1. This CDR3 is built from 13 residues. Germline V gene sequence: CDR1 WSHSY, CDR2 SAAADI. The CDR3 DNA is TGCGCCAGCAGTGAACAGGGGTACTATGGCTACACCTTC. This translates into CASSEQGYYGYTF.

The CDR3 loop is CASSLRQGANTIYF. CDR3 in DNA: TGTGCCAGCAGTCTCAGACAGGGGGCAAACACCATATATTTT. The gene calls are TRBV5-6 and TRBJ1-3; the match to TRBD1 covers 10 bases. V shed 5 bases, J shed 6 bases, and the junction held 5 bases outside the gene matches. Germline loops: CDR1 SGHDT, CDR2 YYEEEE. CDR3 length: 14 amino acids.

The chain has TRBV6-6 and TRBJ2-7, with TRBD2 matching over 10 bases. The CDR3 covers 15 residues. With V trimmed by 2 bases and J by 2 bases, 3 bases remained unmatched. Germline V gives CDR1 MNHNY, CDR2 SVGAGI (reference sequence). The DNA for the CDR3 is TGTGCCAGCAGTTACATCCTAGCGGGGGCCTACGAGCAGTACTTC. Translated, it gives CASSYILAGAYEQYF.

The CDR3 sequence: CASSSTTSGRARETQYF. DNA of the CDR3: TGTGCCAGTAGTTCCACGACTAGCGGGAGGGCTCGAGAGACCCAGTACTTC. The rearrangement joins TRBV19 to TRBJ2-5; 14 nucleotides agree with TRBD2. Germline V CDR1 and CDR2: LNHDA, SQIVND (reference sequence). This CDR3 contains 17 residues. After removal of 5 bases from V and 4 bases from J, the junction contained 9 bases not matched to a gene.

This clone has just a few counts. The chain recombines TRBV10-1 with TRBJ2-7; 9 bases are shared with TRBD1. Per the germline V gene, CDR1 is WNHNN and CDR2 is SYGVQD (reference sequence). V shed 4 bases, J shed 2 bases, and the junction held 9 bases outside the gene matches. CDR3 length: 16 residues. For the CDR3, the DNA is TGCGCCAGCAGTGGATCTCTGGGACAGGGAACCTACGAGCAGTACTTC. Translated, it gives CASSGSLGQGTYEQYF.

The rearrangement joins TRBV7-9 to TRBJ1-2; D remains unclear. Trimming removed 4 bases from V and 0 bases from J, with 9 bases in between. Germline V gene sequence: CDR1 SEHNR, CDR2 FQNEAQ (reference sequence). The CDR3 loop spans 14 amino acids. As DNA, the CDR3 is TGTGCCAGCAGCTCGGCAGGAACTAACTATGGCTACACCTTC. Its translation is CASSSAGTNYGYTF.

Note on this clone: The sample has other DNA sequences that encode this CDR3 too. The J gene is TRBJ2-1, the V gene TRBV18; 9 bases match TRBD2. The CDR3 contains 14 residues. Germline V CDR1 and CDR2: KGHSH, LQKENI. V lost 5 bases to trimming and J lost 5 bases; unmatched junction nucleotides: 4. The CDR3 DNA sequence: TGTGCCAGCTCAGGCCTAGCGGGAAACAATGAGCAGTTCTTC. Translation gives CASSGLAGNNEQFF.